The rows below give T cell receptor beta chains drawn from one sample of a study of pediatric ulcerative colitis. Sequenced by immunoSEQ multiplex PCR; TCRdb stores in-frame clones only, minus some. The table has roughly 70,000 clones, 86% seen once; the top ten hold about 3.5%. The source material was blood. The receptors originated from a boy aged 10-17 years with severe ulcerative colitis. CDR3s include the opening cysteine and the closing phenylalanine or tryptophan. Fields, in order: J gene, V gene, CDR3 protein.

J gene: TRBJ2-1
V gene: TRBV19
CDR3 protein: CASSRGQGAHNEQFF

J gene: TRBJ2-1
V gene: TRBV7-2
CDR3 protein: CASSLGLAGYNEQFF

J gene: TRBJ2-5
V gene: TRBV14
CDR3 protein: CASRGQKETQYF

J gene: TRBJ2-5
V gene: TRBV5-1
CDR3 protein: CASRWQEEETQYF

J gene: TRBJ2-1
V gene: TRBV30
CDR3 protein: CAWSVNRANEQFF

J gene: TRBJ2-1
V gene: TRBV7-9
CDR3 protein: CASSPTIKMREGSYNEQFF

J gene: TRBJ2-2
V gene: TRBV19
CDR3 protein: CASSISGRRAGELFF

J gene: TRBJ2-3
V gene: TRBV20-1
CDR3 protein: CSARFADTQYF

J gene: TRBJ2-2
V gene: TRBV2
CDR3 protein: CASRSGGPTGELFF

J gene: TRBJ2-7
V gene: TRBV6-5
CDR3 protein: CASSYSGGGSSYEQYF

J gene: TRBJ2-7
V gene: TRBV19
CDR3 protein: CASRSSAYDYEQYF

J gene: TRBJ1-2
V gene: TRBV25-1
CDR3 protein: CASSDLAGYGYTF

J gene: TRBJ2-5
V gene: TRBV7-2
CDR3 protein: CASSLAGGVRETQYF

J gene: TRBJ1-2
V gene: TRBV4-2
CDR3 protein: CASSQGPYGYTF

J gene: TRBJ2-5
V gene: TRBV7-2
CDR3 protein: CASRPGTLETQYF

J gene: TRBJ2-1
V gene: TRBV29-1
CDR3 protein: CSVLGGGGADEQFF

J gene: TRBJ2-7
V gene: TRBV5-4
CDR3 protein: CASSSQGPYEQYF

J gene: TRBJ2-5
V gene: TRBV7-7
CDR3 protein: CASSPGQGGGQYF

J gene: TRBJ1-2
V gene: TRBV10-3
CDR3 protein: CAIRGVESRGPNYGYTF

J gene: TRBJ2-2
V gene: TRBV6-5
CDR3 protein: CASSFHTGELFF

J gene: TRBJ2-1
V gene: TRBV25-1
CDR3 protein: CASSEDRTPNNEQFF

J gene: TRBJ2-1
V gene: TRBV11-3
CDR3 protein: CASSMSGTGGFDEQFF

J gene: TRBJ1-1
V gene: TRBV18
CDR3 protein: CASSPTRDSQFIF

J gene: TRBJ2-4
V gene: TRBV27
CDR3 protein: CASSFTPKQGAKNIQYF

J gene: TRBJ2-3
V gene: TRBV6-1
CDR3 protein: CASSENAPLAVDF

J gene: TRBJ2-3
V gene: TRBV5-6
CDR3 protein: CASSLAGSGRASDTQYF

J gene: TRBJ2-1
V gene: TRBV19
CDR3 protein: CASSTSGRAGFTYNEQFF

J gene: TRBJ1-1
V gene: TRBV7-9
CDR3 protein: CASDWMDRRPEAFF

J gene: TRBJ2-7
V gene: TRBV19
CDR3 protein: CASSITGTGDGEQYF

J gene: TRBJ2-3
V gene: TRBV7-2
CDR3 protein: CASSLGLVPDTQYF